This T cell receptor beta chain was observed in a study of shared clonotypes between healthy human individuals. Researchers ran the assay at a deep level. The authors loaded 150 to 250 ng DNA, some 32,000 T cell genomes, into sorted-subset replicate PCRs. Produced via immunoSEQ multiplex PCR; TCRdb's table is partial and in-frame only. Counted here are around 2,100,000 clones, about 95% occurring once; the ten biggest clones make up approximately 1.2%. Naive CD8 cells lacked CD45RO, underwent positive selection for CCR7 and left out terminally differentiated effector memory CD45RA+ cells. Every contributor of samples was a Caucasian grown-up residing in Nashville, Tennessee. With regard to this clone: The antigen remains undetermined.

Findings of the study overall: In contrast to clonotypes shared by all four donors, non-shared clonotypes had lower generation probabilities.

CDR1 is SGHDT and CDR2 is YYEEEE in the germline V gene. The CDR3 loop spans 17 amino acids. J gave up 8 bases and V 0 bases, and 6 bases lay outside the gene matches. The gene calls are TRBV5-6 and TRBJ2-1, with 15 bases identical to TRBD2. The sequenced sample consisted of naive CD8+ T cells sorted from blood. This receptor was identified in a man younger than 35 in good health. The CDR3 nucleotides read TGTGCCAGCAGCTTGGACGGACTAGCGGGGGGGACCCATGAGCAGTTCTTC. Its protein is CASSLDGLAGGTHEQFF.